The T cell receptor beta chain under discussion was sequenced for a study of T-cell reconstitution after alpha-beta-depleted transplantation in children (dated by TCRdb to the mid-2010s). Regarding the complete study: Using TCR repertoire profiling, the study quantitatively followed how T-cell immune reconstitution unfolded in children after TCRalphabeta/CD19-depleted allogeneic hematopoietic cell transplantation.

Notes on this clonotype: This clone's antigen is unknown. Per-base qualities were not stored, and no clone one base away is much larger.

The library was made by PCR. The reads were generated on an Illumina HiSeq 2500. TCR library preparation used molecular barcoding, with unique molecular identifiers applied to normalize quantification of the TCRbeta repertoire. Clones were called with MiXCR by TCRdb after fastp trimmed the public reads at Q25, and only in-frame beta chains were retained. Each CDR3 protein gets just one entry, which takes the most common genes and DNA from the rows behind it. Counted in this sample were hundreds of thousands of distinct CDR3 sequences; around 17% of them appeared once. The ten largest clones capture approximately 4.5% of the sample. Clipping removes 4 bases from V and 10 bases from J, with 8 as the unmatched junction base count. Measured from the cysteine to the phenylalanine, the CDR3 is 14 residues long. Just CDR3 DNA is preserved here, 42 bases in frame from base 1. Based on the germline V gene, the CDR1 and CDR2 sequences are SQVTM and ANQGSEA.

The paper's findings and limits, for the study overall: The apparently early recovery of alphabetaT-cell counts about two months after transplant reportedly depended on only several hundred rapidly expanded clones that came from non-depleted graft cells. The high TCRbeta diversity at day 60 in some patients was ascribed to recipient T cells and intrathymic progenitors that had survived conditioning. Hyperexpanded clone frequencies declined over subsequent months; after one year, T-cell counts and TCRbeta diversity were mostly attributed to newly produced T cells.

According to the study, the label for this sample's treatment or condition signals: allogeneic hematopoietic cell transplantation with graft depleted of TCRalphabeta T cells and CD19 B cells. Transplant recipients were children who received TCRalphabeta/CD19-depleted allogeneic hematopoietic cell grafts. The TCR sequence derives from a male patient aged 10 to 17 who had a stem cell transplant for acute lymphoblastic leukemia, so the T cells may come from the graft donor. Sample: PBMCs, mostly from graft donor cells, taken 360 days after TCRalphabeta/CD19-depleted stem cell transplant. The chain is made from TRBV29-1 and TRBJ2-1, with 12 junctional bases fitting TRBD2. The DNA is as follows: TGCAGCGTTGGTGGACTAGCGGGAAGGGGGGAGCAGTTCTTC. Translated, this is CSVGGLAGRGEQFF.